This TCR beta chain was sequenced during a study of beta chain features in type 1 diabetes (dated by TCRdb to 2017 to 2018). A note on the overall study: Mean age, gender distribution, total cell number and subset yield were not different between patients and healthy donors. Across all samples, around 99 million sorted cells were examined, and cell number per subset correlated strongly with RNA yield. In the study, TCRB repertoires of sorted circulating CD4+ T cell subsets from recently diagnosed type 1 diabetes patients were compared with those of matched healthy donors. Regulatory and stem cell-like memory subsets were obtained from only 8 patients and about eight healthy donors, while naive and central memory subsets were obtained from all 30 or so donors.

Each donor gave one peripheral blood draw, approximately 120 mL on average, collected into heparinised tubes. A BD FACSAria II was used to sort naive, central memory, regulatory and stem cell-like memory CD4+ T cells with a panel that included CD45RO, CCR7, CD25, CD127, CD95 and CD27. All sorted populations exceeded 95% purity. PBMCs were isolated right away by Lymphoprep density gradient centrifugation and were stained directly, without culture. So that batch effects would be minimized, each experiment stained and sorted samples in pairs, pairing one healthy donor with one patient. This clone was recorded a few times. Its recognized antigen is unknown. No much larger clone exists at a distance of one base, and base qualities are not known. The entire amount of isolated RNA was reverse transcribed using the High Capacity cDNA Reverse Transcription Kit, so the sequenced TCRB transcripts were expressed ones. Deep immunoSEQ sequencing was performed on naive, central memory and regulatory T cell samples, with an average of around 3.5 million total reads per sample. Sorted cells were lysed in RLT buffer, and RNA was extracted using DNase-treated RNeasy Micro or Mini kits according to cell number. Each cell subset was processed on its own to prevent cross-contamination, while patient and healthy donor samples were processed together. Using the immunoSEQ multiplex PCR, TCRB sequences were amplified from cDNA into 87-bp fragments spanning the CDR3 region. Amplicons were sequenced on the Illumina HiSeq platform. Per the source publication's procedure: PCR bias was corrected computationally using synthetic template baselines, and reads within Hamming distance 2 were collapsed, with unmergeable singletons discarded. Reads were aligned against IMGT to assign V, D and J genes, CDR3 length and insertions or deletions at six rearrangement sites. Within each subset, clonotype counts were normalized to sorted cell number, after which true diversity and Gini coefficients were computed with the tcR R package. Repertoire sharing was quantified using the overlap coefficient calculated on TCRB nucleotide sequences. Out-of-frame TCRB sequences from naive cells were analyzed to stand in for the pre-selection repertoire. The clones in this table, taken by TCRdb from immuneACCESS, are in-frame only. Not every clone is retained; where verified, under half of the shortfall comes from an unresolved V gene, and the cause of the rest is unknown. D and trimming come from the DNA, and the V and J calls and clone size come from that table. The sample includes 200,000 to 300,000 clones, with about a tenth observed a single time. The ten largest make up about 0.018% of the sample.

General study outcomes and caveats: Sequencing cDNA rather than genomic DNA could over-represent highly expressing activated cells, although activation and CD3 levels did not differ between groups. Because small numbers of individuals were included in the HLA sub-analyses, any influence of HLA type on TCRB rearrangement was left unresolved. Shorter templates might have been favored by PCR, but patient and control samples were amplified and corrected together, so both groups would have been affected equally by any skew. In all four CD4+ subsets, TCRB CDR3 length was moderately but significantly shorter in type 1 diabetes patients. Naive, central memory and regulatory TCRB repertoires appeared more similar among patients than among healthy donors. At VDJ recombination sites, patients with type 1 diabetes made fewer insertions and deleted more nucleotides, a pattern implying thymic rearrangement abnormalities.

Taken from the germline V gene, the CDR1 and CDR2 loops are SNHLY and FYNNEI. From the cysteine through the phenylalanine, the CDR3 covers 13 amino acids. Solely the CDR3 DNA is kept, with 39 bases framed from the first base. V lost 4 bases and J lost 4 bases; the stretch between them is 8 bases long. The source material was naive CD4+ T cells from blood. What the cell subset or site label conveys for this sample: true naive CD4+ T cells. The rearrangement joined TRBV2 to TRBJ1-3, and perhaps TRBD1 as D gene, on 5 matching bases. The TCR was taken from a man aged 30 to 45 with type 1 diabetes. The nucleotide sequence is given as TGTGCCAGCAGTGTGGCAGGGGGAAACACCATATATTTT. Translation gives CASSVAGGNTIYF.